One T cell receptor (beta chain) is described in this entry. The read gets to within 3 residues of the CDR3 end, and the germline J gene fills in the rest. The data were obtained in a study of T cells in women clearing cervical HPV infection. Study summary: Case blood was drawn when the lesion was first found; control blood after infection became undetectable. HLA type could not be excluded as a confounder.

Libraries were prepared by immunoSEQ multiplex PCR; TCRdb keeps only in-frame clonotypes and omits some of them. There are 25,000 or so clones in the sample, with 11% held by the top ten. CDR3 length: 13 residues. V lost 6 bases to trimming and J lost 6 bases; unmatched junction nucleotides: 4. Per germline, CDR1 SNHLY and CDR2 FYNNEI. Specimen: blood buffy coat. The V call is TRBV2, the J call TRBJ1-2; 10 positions agree with TRBD1. The TCR originated in a woman between 18 and 75 years old with a cervical HPV16 infection that either progressed to CIN3+ or cleared (not recorded which). The DNA read from the CDR3 is TGTGCCAGCAGGGACAGGGGGGGAGATGGC. Its protein product is CASRDRGGDG. The full CDR3 protein reads CASRDRGGDGYTF.